Listed here are 17 T cell receptor beta chains from one sample, sequenced in a study of human T cells and chemical hapten exposure. MiXCR, run by TCRdb on the RACE reads, gives a single entry per CDR3 protein. The table shows about 380,000 distinct CDR3 sequences, with approximately 5.1% occurring only once. Specified time point: pre-sensitization, week 0. Treatment meaning: therapeutic diphenylcyclopropenone sensitization with weekly scalp DPC. Sample: whole blood, taken in connection with sensitization to the hapten diphenylcyclopropenone (DPC). These receptors were collected from a woman aged 45-59 years with alopecia areata. Some clones in this sample may be carry-over from other donors' samples.

This clonotype has at least ten counts. The chain joins TRBV6-2 or TRBV6-3 to TRBJ2-4; TRBD2 agrees at 11 bases. Germline values: CDR1 MNHEY, CDR2 SVGEGT. The CDR3 contains 19 residues. The trim removed 5 bases at V and 0 bases at J, leaving 12 bases unmatched. The CDR3 coding sequence is TGTGCCAGCAGTCGTATACTAGCGGGAGAGACCCTAGCCAAAAACATTCAGTACTTC. Translating it yields CASSRILAGETLAKNIQYF.

This clonotype was seen at least ten times. The rearrangement joins TRBV4-3 to TRBJ2-6; D is unclear. The V end was cut by 0 bases, the J end by 2 bases, with 14 bases between. The germline CDR1 and CDR2 sequences are LGHNA and YSLEER. The CDR3 has 18 amino acids. CDR3 bases: TGCGCCAGCAGCCAAGAAGGGTCGCTTGACACTGGGGCCAACGTCCTGACTTTC. Translation gives CASSQEGSLDTGANVLTF.

The chain combines TRBV28 with TRBJ2-7, with D tentatively TRBD1 or TRBD2 (5 bases each). From germline, CDR1 is MDHEN and CDR2 SYDVKM. CDR3 length equals 15 residues. V was clipped by 2 bases and J by 0 bases, with 11 bases between them. The CDR3 reads CASSLVEGHSYEQYF. The CDR3 DNA is TGTGCCAGCAGTTTAGTCGAGGGGCACTCCTACGAGCAGTACTTC.

This clonotype was seen only a few times. V usage is TRBV9 and J usage is TRBJ1-6; TRBD1 matches at 7 bases. Trimming took 4 bases from V and 9 from J; bases not matched to a gene: 7. Germline V lookup: CDR1 SGDLS, CDR2 YYNGEE. This CDR3 spans 14 amino acids. The CDR3 loop reads CASSQGVRGSPLHF. The CDR3 region has the DNA TGTGCCAGCAGCCAGGGGGTTCGTGGTTCACCCCTCCACTTT.

This chain uses TRBV5-4 with TRBJ2-5; 15 nucleotides agree with TRBD2. This CDR3 spans 19 amino acids. Germline CDR1 and CDR2: SGHNT and YYREEE (reference sequence). Trimming removed 2 bases from V and 5 bases from J; junction bases left unmatched: 13. The CDR3 DNA sequence: TGTGCCAGCAGCTTACCCGGACTAGCGGGGGGGCCGGGGGAGGAGACCCAGTACTTC. Residues: CASSLPGLAGGPGEETQYF.

This clonotype has a count of ten or more. This rearrangement joins TRBV12-3 or TRBV12-4 to TRBJ2-7; 9 nucleotides agree with TRBD1. The CDR3 has 17 amino acids. Trimming took 4 bases from V and 2 from J; bases not matched to a gene: 12. The CDR3 nucleotides are TGTGCCAGCAGTTCCCCGGGACAGGGTGACCCCCCCTACGAGCAGTACTTC. It is translated as CASSSPGQGDPPYEQYF.

For this clonotype: Mismatch with germline at one junction end may stem from a read error. The chain uses TRBV4-2 and TRBJ1-2, with D possibly TRBD1 on 6 matching bases. CDR1 LGHNA and CDR2 YNFKEQ come from the germline V gene. The CDR3 has 17 residues. CDR3 region: CASSQDPTGRSNYGYSF. The CDR3 DNA follows: TGTGCCAGCAGCCAAGATCCCACAGGGAGAAGCAACTATGGCTACTCCTTC.

This clonotype was detected only a few times. The chain recombines TRBV20-1 with TRBJ2-1; D gene unclear. V lost 5 bases and J 9 bases, leaving 14 bases between the germline ends. CDR1 and CDR2 from the germline V gene are DFQATT and SNEGSKA (reference sequence). The CDR3 is made up of 12 amino acids. The CDR3, as DNA: TGCAGTGCTGGTAGACGTTCCAGTGAGCAGTTCTTC. It encodes CSAGRRSSEQFF.

This clonotype showed up many times. The CDR3 here is CASRSDVGERADTQYF. The CDR3 coding sequence is TGTGCCAGCAGGTCGGATGTGGGGGAGCGGGCAGATACGCAGTATTTT. The rearrangement links TRBV12-3 or TRBV12-4 to TRBJ2-3; D might be TRBD2 (6 bases). This CDR3 has 16 amino acids. Trimming left V 6 bases short and J 4 bases short, with 20 bases between.

This clonotype was counted only a few times. V is TRBV10-3 and J is TRBJ1-3; D unresolved. With 6 bases removed from V and 2 bases from J, the gap between germline ends came to 17 bases. Germline CDR1 is ENHRY and CDR2 is SYGVKD. The length of the CDR3 is 16 residues. The CDR3 sequence is CAIRKFNREAGNTIYF. The CDR3, as DNA: TGTGCCATCAGGAAATTTAATAGGGAAGCTGGAAACACCATATATTTT.

This clonotype was recorded many times. The chain carries TRBV6-1 and TRBJ2-1; TRBD1 might be the D (5 bases). Germline V gene lookup returns CDR1 MNHNS and CDR2 SASEGT. The CDR3 loop spans 16 amino acids. V gave up 5 bases and J gave up 0 bases, with 14 bases separating them. The CDR3 reads CASSYQGPSSYNEQFF. CDR3 coding DNA: TGTGCCAGCAGTTATCAGGGTCCCAGCTCCTACAATGAGCAGTTCTTC.

This clonotype was counted ten times or more. The chain is built from TRBV7-3 and TRBJ1-1; D possibly corresponds to TRBD1 (5 bases). The CDR3 totals 13 residues. V was pared by 4 bases and J by 4 bases, with 10 bases between. CDR1 is SGHTA, CDR2 FQGTGA, per germline. DNA for the CDR3: TGTGCCAGCAGCTCCCAGGGTGGCACTGAAGCTTTCTTT. It yields the protein CASSSQGGTEAFF.

There are many counts of this clonotype. The V gene is TRBV7-8, the J gene TRBJ2-3; TRBD2 might be the D (6 bases). Germline CDR1 SGHVS, CDR2 FQNEAQ. Trimming stripped 1 base from V and 2 bases from J, with 10 bases between. The CDR3 loop spans 15 amino acids. The DNA of the CDR3 is TGTGCCAGCAGCTTAGGGGCGGGGCTCACAGATACGCAGTATTTT. It translates to CASSLGAGLTDTQYF.

This clonotype appeared many times. The chain has TRBV21-1 and TRBJ1-1; no DNA check was done on the table's D call, TRBD1. TRBV21-1 is marked as a pseudogene. CDR3 length: 15 residues. CDR3 nucleotide sequence: TGTGCCAGCAGCAGACGGGACAGGGCAAACACTGAAGCTTTCTTT. Translating it yields CASSRRDRANTEAFF.

This clonotype was seen ten or more times. The J gene is TRBJ1-4, the V gene TRBV18, with TRBD1 as a possible D gene (5 bases). CDR3 length equals 16 residues. CDR1 and CDR2 (germline): KGHSH, LQKENI. Trimming removed 4 bases at V and 9 bases at J, with 21 bases between. CDR3 residues: CASSRQTGRQSQKLFF. In DNA form, the CDR3 reads TGTGCCAGCTCACGTCAAACGGGACGGCAGTCCCAAAAACTGTTTTTT.

This clonotype was seen many times. V usage is TRBV5-1 and J usage is TRBJ2-7; D could derive from TRBD1 or TRBD2 (6 bases each). The germline V gene has CDR1 SGHRS and CDR2 YFSETQ. V gave up 0 bases and J gave up 0 bases, with 16 bases separating them. There are 17 residues in the CDR3. This CDR3 reads CASSLGGARTSSYEQYF. The CDR3 DNA reads TGCGCCAGCAGCTTGGGGGGGGCCCGAACTAGCTCCTACGAGCAGTACTTC.

This clonotype was counted at least ten times. This sequence joins TRBV6-2 or TRBV6-3 and TRBJ2-2; D possibly corresponds to TRBD2 (5 bases). V lost 5 bases to trimming and J lost 5 bases, with 12 bases between them. This CDR3 has 14 amino acids. From germline, CDR1 is MNHEY and CDR2 SVGEGT. The CDR3 DNA sequence: TGTGCCAGCAGTCCGACGGGATTTACCGGGGAGCTGTTTTTT. It specifies CASSPTGFTGELFF.